The 7 T cell receptor beta chains below come from one sample, sequenced in a study of patients and donors after allogeneic stem cell transplantation (dated by TCRdb to the early 2020s). The library was built by means of RT-PCR. Instrument on record: NextSeq 550. Clones were called with MiXCR by TCRdb after fastp trimmed the public reads at Q25, and only in-frame beta chains were retained. A single entry per CDR3 protein holds the most common genes and DNA from its merged rows. Present in this sample are 400,000 to 450,000 distinct CDR3 sequences, around 16% of which were seen just once. The leading ten clones occupy less than 8.5% of the sample. Sequenced: blood, either unsorted or a sorted T cell fraction (not recorded which). The receptors come from a human donor who was either an allogeneic HSCT recipient or a stem cell or donor lymphocyte infusion donor (not recorded which). It is not recorded whose cells these are; they may come from a transplant donor.

In its sample, this clonotype was seen many times. V is TRBV12-3 or TRBV12-4 and J is TRBJ2-7, with TRBD2 matching 12 bases. The V and J ends lost 1 base and 6 bases, in that order; junction bases with no gene match: 13. CDR3 size: 18 residues. This CDR3 is CASSLGQGATSGSLEQYF. DNA for the CDR3: TGTGCCAGCAGTTTAGGACAGGGGGCGACTAGCGGGAGCCTCGAGCAGTACTTC.

This clonotype was counted ten times or more. This rearrangement joins TRBV29-1 to TRBJ2-2; 10 nucleotides agree with TRBD1. J lost 5 bases, V lost 6 bases, and 15 bases had no gene match. This CDR3 spans 17 amino acids. In germline, CDR1 is SQVTM, CDR2 ANQGSEA. The CDR3 is CSVPSHRDRGNTGELFF. Written as DNA, the CDR3 is TGCAGCGTGCCCTCCCACCGGGACAGGGGCAATACCGGGGAGCTGTTTTTT.

The chain uses TRBV12-3 or TRBV12-4 and TRBJ1-5; D unresolved. V gave up 5 bases and J gave up 11 bases, with 16 bases separating them. The CDR3 is 13 amino acids. The CDR3 protein is CASSPTVVVSQHF. Here the CDR3 DNA reads TGTGCCAGCAGTCCGACGGTCGTGGTGTCCCAGCATTTT.

The chain links TRBV6-2 or TRBV6-3 to TRBJ1-2, with TRBD1 as a possible D gene (5 bases). V lost 2 bases, J lost 4 bases, and 17 bases lay in between. CDR3 size: 16 residues. Germline CDR1 and CDR2: MNHEY and SVGEGT. The CDR3: CASSYEGRALLYGYTF. Written as DNA, the CDR3 is TGTGCCAGCAGTTACGAGGGGCGGGCCCTGCTCTATGGCTACACCTTC.

The chain employs TRBV28 and TRBJ2-3, with 7 nucleotides matching TRBD2. Germline assignment: CDR1 MDHEN and CDR2 SYDVKM. Trimming at V came to 9 bases and at J to 6 bases, leaving 9 bases not matched to a gene. This CDR3 contains 13 residues. The CDR3 is CASWGGGTDTQYF. DNA of the CDR3: TGTGCCAGTTGGGGCGGGGGAACTGATACGCAGTATTTT.

In its sample, this clonotype was seen a few times. The chain recombines TRBV20-1 with TRBJ2-7; TRBD2 matches at 9 bases. The length of the CDR3 is 14 residues. V lost 3 bases, J lost 3 bases, and 6 bases stayed unmatched. The germline CDR1 and CDR2 sequences are DFQATT and SNEGSKA (reference sequence). The CDR3 coding sequence is TGCAGTGCTAGGGCCGCGCGGGAGGGCTACGAGCAGTACTTC. This codes for CSARAAREGYEQYF.

This clonotype was counted only a few times. The chain carries TRBV4-3 and TRBJ1-2; no firm D call. V was cut by 0 bases and J by 6 bases, with 14 bases left in between. The CDR3 contains 15 residues. From germline, CDR1 is LGHNA and CDR2 YSLEER. CDR3 loop: CASSQDLDMRNGYTF. The CDR3 region has the DNA TGCGCCAGCAGCCAAGATCTAGATATGAGAAATGGCTACACCTTC.